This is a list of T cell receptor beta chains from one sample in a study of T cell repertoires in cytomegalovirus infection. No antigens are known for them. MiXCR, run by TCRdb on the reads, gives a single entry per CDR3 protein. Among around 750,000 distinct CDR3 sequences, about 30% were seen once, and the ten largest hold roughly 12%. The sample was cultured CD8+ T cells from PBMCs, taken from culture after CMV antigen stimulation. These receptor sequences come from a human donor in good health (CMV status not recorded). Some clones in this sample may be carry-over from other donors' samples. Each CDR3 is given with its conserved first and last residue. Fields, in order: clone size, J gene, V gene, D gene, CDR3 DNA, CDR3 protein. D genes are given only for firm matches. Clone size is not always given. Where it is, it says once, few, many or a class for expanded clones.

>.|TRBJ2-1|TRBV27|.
TGTGCCAGCAGTCCCCCCGGACGCCTTAGTGAGCAGTTCTTC
CASSPPGRLSEQFF
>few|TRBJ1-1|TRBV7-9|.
TGTGCCAGCAGCTTAAGTCGGGTAGGGAACACTGAAGCTTTCTTT
CASSLSRVGNTEAFF
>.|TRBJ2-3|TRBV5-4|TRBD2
TGTGCCAGCAGCTTGGGTGGTCTAACTAGCGGCTCCACAGATACGCAGTATTTT
CASSLGGLTSGSTDTQYF
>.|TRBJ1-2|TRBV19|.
TGTGCCAGTAGTCCAACGGGACGTCTTAACTATGGCTACACCTTC
CASSPTGRLNYGYTF
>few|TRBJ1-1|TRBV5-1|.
TGCGCCAGCAGCTTGCCGGACGACAGGAACACTGAAGCTTTCTTT
CASSLPDDRNTEAFF
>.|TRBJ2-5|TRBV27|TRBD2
TGTGCCAGCAGTCCCTCGGGACTAGCGGGGGGGAGGGAGACCCAGTACTTC
CASSPSGLAGGRETQYF
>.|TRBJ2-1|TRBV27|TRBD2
TGTGCCAGCAGCCTTCGGGCCAGCGGGGGGGCCACCTACAATGAGCAGTTCTTC
CASSLRASGGATYNEQFF
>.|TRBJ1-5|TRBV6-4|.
TGTGCCAGCAGTGACTCGAAGAGCTATAGCAATCAGCCCCAGCATTTT
CASSDSKSYSNQPQHF
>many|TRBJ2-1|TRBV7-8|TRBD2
TGTGCCAGCAGCCTAACTAGCGGGGGCCTTTCCTACAATGAGCAGTTCTTC
CASSLTSGGLSYNEQFF
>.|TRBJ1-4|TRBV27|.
TGTGCCAGCAGCTGGGGAGGGACCAACAAGGAGGAAAAACTGTTTTTT
CASSWGGTNKEEKLFF
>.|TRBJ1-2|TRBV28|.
TGTGCCAGCAGTTTAATTCGGGGTCCCGTTGACTATGGCTACACCTTC
CASSLIRGPVDYGYTF
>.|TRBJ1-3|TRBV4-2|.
TGTGCCAGCAGCTTCTTCCGGGACCAGGGCCCTGGAAACACCATATATTTT
CASSFFRDQGPGNTIYF
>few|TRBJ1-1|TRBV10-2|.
TGCGCCAGCAGTGAGTCGAACGGACGGAACACTGAAGCTTTCTTT
CASSESNGRNTEAFF
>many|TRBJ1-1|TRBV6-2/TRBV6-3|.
TGTGCCAGCATTGAACCGCGGAACACTGAAGCTTTCTTT
CASIEPRNTEAFF
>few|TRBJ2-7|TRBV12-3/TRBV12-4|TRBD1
TGTGCCAGCGGGACAGCCGGGACCTACGAGCAGTACTTC
CASGTAGTYEQYF
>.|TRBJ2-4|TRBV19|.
TGTGCCAGTAGTAAGGGCCCGTCAGGCAAAAACATTCAGTACTTC
CASSKGPSGKNIQYF
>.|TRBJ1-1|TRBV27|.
TGTGCCAGCGGATCGGACTGGGACGGAACTGAAGCTTTCTTT
CASGSDWDGTEAFF
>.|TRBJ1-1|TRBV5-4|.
TGTGCCAGCAGCTCCTCGGGTCTCACTGAAGCTTTCTTT
CASSSSGLTEAFF
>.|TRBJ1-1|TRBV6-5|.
TGTGCCAGCAGTCCCACGACAGCGGAGGCTTTCTTT
CASSPTTAEAFF
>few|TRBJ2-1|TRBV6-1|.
TGTGCCAGCAGTGAAGAAGGAGCAGCCTACAATGAGCAGTTCTTC
CASSEEGAAYNEQFF
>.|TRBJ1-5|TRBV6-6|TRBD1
TGTGCCAGCAGCGGGGACAGCGCTAGCAATCAGCCCCAGCATTTT
CASSGDSASNQPQHF
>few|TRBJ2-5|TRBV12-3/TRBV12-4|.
TGTGCCAGCAGGGAATCGGCAGAGACCCAGTACTTC
CASRESAETQYF
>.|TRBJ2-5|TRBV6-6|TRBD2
TGTGCCAGCATGGGGGGGGGTCTACAAGAGACCCAGTACTTC
CASMGGGLQETQYF
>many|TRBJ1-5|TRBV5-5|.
TGTGCCAGCAGCCATTCTGGGGATCAGCCCCAGCATTTT
CASSHSGDQPQHF
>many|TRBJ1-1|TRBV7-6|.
TGTGCCAGCAGCTTAGATGGGTTGATGAACACTGAAGCTTTCTTT
CASSLDGLMNTEAFF
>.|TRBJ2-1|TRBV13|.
TGTGCCAGCAGCCTGGGACTGACTATCTCCTACAATGAGCAGTTCTTC
CASSLGLTISYNEQFF
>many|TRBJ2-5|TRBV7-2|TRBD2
TGTGCCAGCAGCTTAGATCGCGGTAGCGGGGGGGCCAGGTACCAAGAGACCCAGTACTTC
CASSLDRGSGGARYQETQYF
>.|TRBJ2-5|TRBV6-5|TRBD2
TGTGCCAGCAGTTCAAGCGGGGGTCCCGGGGAGACCCAGTACTTC
CASSSSGGPGETQYF